This T cell receptor beta chain emerged from a study of PD-1 blockade in classical Hodgkin lymphoma. Using immunoSEQ multiplex PCR, the repertoire was profiled, and TCRdb retains in-frame clones only, with some absent. The sample records 70,000 or so clones, about 70% being singletons. General study results and limits: Prior to therapy, complete responders displayed diversity much like that of newly diagnosed patients. What drove the repertoire differences, possibly disease activity or prior therapy, has not been defined. Nivolumab starters within 1 year of ASCT were excluded.

Each of the patients experienced relapse following autologous stem cell transplantation, and their brentuximab vedotin exposure differed. Patients reached a best response of complete response, partial response or progressive disease. Germline CDR1 and CDR2: SEHNR and FQNEAQ (reference sequence). V was clipped by 5 bases and J by 3 bases; unmatched bases: 7. The CDR3 extends over 16 amino acids. Turning to this clone: What it binds is not known.

This specimen consisted of peripheral blood mononuclear cells (PBMCs), obtained before the second cycle of nivolumab. This TCR came from a human donor with classical Hodgkin lymphoma. The rearrangement uses TRBV7-9 and TRBJ2-7; TRBD2 matches at 13 bases. The CDR3 nucleotides are TGTGCCAGCAGCGGCCGCGGGACTAGCGGGGACTACGAGCAGTACTTC. It yields the protein CASSGRGTSGDYEQYF.